What follows are 15 T cell receptor beta chains derived from one specimen sequenced in a study of brain T cells in children with intractable seizures. This table comes from immunoSEQ multiplex PCR, and its TCRdb copy is limited to in-frame clones, with some not included. Of about 340,000 clones listed, 93% are singletons. Indicated time point: blood from clinic visit 5 months post-surgery; TSC patient then seizure free. The specimen was peripheral blood, collected less than 6 months after surgery. Source of these receptors: a boy in the first two years of life with tuberous sclerosis and intractable seizures.

This clone has only one observation. CDR3 residues: CARLPGPRIEQYF. The CDR3 DNA sequence: TGTGCCAGACTGCCGGGACCCCGAATAGAGCAGTACTTC. The gene calls are TRBV6-5 and TRBJ2-7; the D gene could be TRBD1 or TRBD2 (5 bases each). The CDR3 covers 13 residues. Trimming shortened V by 9 bases and J by 7 bases, and 19 bases separated the two germline ends. Germline CDR1 MNHEY, CDR2 SVGAGI.

The V gene is TRBV5-1, the J gene TRBJ2-3; TRBD2 aligns across 14 bases. CDR3 size: 17 residues. V shed 0 bases, J shed 1 base, and the junction held 1 base outside the gene matches. From germline, CDR1 is SGHRS and CDR2 YFSETQ. CDR3 sequence reads: CASSLGGLAGGTDTQYF. Here the CDR3 DNA reads TGCGCCAGCAGCTTGGGGGGACTAGCGGGAGGCACAGATACGCAGTATTTT.

This chain connects TRBV24-1 to TRBJ1-5, with 8 bases aligning to TRBD1. Germline trimming cut 4 bases from V and 2 bases from J; bases unmatched to any gene: 6. Germline assignment: CDR1 KGHDR and CDR2 SFDVKD. The CDR3 totals 16 residues. The CDR3 nucleotides are TGTGCCACCAGTGACTCGACAGGGGTCGGCAATCAGCCCCAGCATTTT. Protein product: CATSDSTGVGNQPQHF.

Only one count was recorded for this clone. CDR3 coding DNA: TGCGCCAGCAGCCAACCCATTAGCGGGACAGATACGCAGTATTTT. Translating gives CASSQPISGTDTQYF. The chain has TRBV4-1 and TRBJ2-3; 7 bases map to TRBD2. This CDR3 is built from 15 residues. Germline V gene sequence: CDR1 MGHRA, CDR2 YSYEKL. V gave up 2 bases and J gave up 3 bases; unmatched junction bases: 5.

The chain employs TRBV7-8 and TRBJ2-3; 12 bases align to TRBD2. This CDR3 region has 19 residues. Trimming cost V 1 base and J 1 base; bases outside gene matches: 9. CDR1 SGHVS and CDR2 FQNEAQ come from the germline V gene. The CDR3 nucleotides are TGTGCCAGCAGCTTAGTTTTCTGGACTAGCGGGACTGGCACAGATACGCAGTATTTT. This codes for CASSLVFWTSGTGTDTQYF.

The CDR3 spells CAWSATAYEQYF. CDR3 DNA: TGTGCCTGGAGTGCGACTGCTTACGAGCAGTACTTC. The chain joins TRBV30 to TRBJ2-7; D uncertain. Germline CDR1 is GTSNPN and CDR2 is SVGIG (reference sequence). The CDR3 runs to 12 residues. Trimming removed 1 base from V and 4 bases from J, with 8 bases in between.

The rearrangement links TRBV4-1 to TRBJ1-2; D remains unclear. From germline, CDR1 is MGHRA and CDR2 YSYEKL. Between the trimmed V and J ends, which lost 0 bases and 8 bases, there was a span of 19 bases. This CDR3 spans 16 amino acids. The DNA of the CDR3 is TGCGCCAGCAGCCAAGAAACGGTCGGAGGCTTGGGCGGCTACACCTTC. Protein sequence: CASSQETVGGLGGYTF.

The rearrangement joins TRBV10-1 to TRBJ1-4; 11 nucleotides align to TRBD1. With V trimmed by 2 bases and J by 0 bases, 2 bases remained unmatched. Germline V CDR1 and CDR2: WNHNN, SYGVQD (reference sequence). The CDR3 extends over 17 amino acids. In nucleotides, the CDR3 is TGCGCCAGCAGTGAGCCGGGACAGGGGGCAACTAATGAAAAACTGTTTTTT. This gives the protein CASSEPGQGATNEKLFF.

V gene TRBV9 combines with J gene TRBJ1-1, with D perhaps TRBD1 (5 bases). This CDR3 spans 17 amino acids. Trimming stripped 0 bases from V and 0 bases from J, with 15 bases between. CDR1 SGDLS and CDR2 YYNGEE come from the germline V gene. CDR3 sequence: CASSVGTGVTLNTEAFF. CDR3 DNA: TGTGCCAGCAGCGTAGGGACGGGGGTTACCCTGAACACTGAAGCTTTCTTT.

The rearrangement uses TRBV7-2 and TRBJ2-5, with 7 bases matching TRBD2. With V trimmed by 2 bases and J by 9 bases, 15 bases remained unmatched. The CDR3 length is 16 residues. The germline V gene has CDR1 SGHTA and CDR2 FQGNSA. The CDR3 DNA sequence: TGTGCCAGCAGCTTAAATGGACTAGTAGGGGAAGTGGCCCAGTACTTC. Translation: CASSLNGLVGEVAQYF.

This clone was recorded once. The J gene is TRBJ1-1, the V gene TRBV19; 7 bases line up with TRBD1. CDR1 is LNHDA and CDR2 is SQIVND in the germline V gene (reference sequence). CDR3 length: 15 amino acids. The junction had 8 bases not matched to a gene; V was cut back by 6 bases and J by 1 base. CDR3 DNA sequence: TGTGCCAGTAGCCAGGGACAGACACCGAACACTGAAGCTTTCTTT. As protein: CASSQGQTPNTEAFF.

The V call is TRBV9, the J call TRBJ2-5; D is possibly TRBD2 (6 bases). CDR3 length equals 14 residues. The V end lost 4 bases, the J end lost 5 bases, and 15 bases lay between the germline ends. Per the germline V gene, CDR1 is SGDLS and CDR2 is YYNGEE. CDR3 DNA sequence: TGTGCCAGCAGCACCGCCGGGACTGAGGAGACCCAGTACTTC. It yields the protein CASSTAGTEETQYF. The entire variable domain, with the rest obtained from reference TRBV9 and TRBJ2-5, is as follows: DSGVTQTPKHLITATGQRVTLRCSPRSGDLSVYWYQQSLDQGLQFLIQYYNGEERAKGNILERFSAQQFPDLHSELNLSSLELGDSALYFCASSTAGTEETQYFGPGTRLLVL.

CDR3 loop: CASSQGLGPGYEQYF. In DNA, the CDR3 is TGCGCCAGCAGCCAAGGGCTGGGCCCGGGCTACGAGCAGTACTTC. The chain couples TRBV4-1 to TRBJ2-7; no definite D call. Germline-derived CDR1 and CDR2 are MGHRA and YSYEKL. The CDR3 sequence is 15 residues long. The V end was cut by 1 base, the J end by 3 bases, with 13 bases between.

The CDR3 DNA sequence: TGCGCCAGCAGTGAGTCGAGTTACGACAGAGAGGATCTGAACACTGAAGCTTTCTTT. Its protein product is CASSESSYDREDLNTEAFF. This chain joins TRBV10-1 and TRBJ1-1; D possibly corresponds to TRBD1 (5 bases). The V and J ends lost 0 bases and 0 bases respectively, with 20 bases between them. Germline values: CDR1 WNHNN, CDR2 SYGVQD (reference sequence). This CDR3 has 19 residues.

This chain joins TRBV5-1 and TRBJ2-1; 8 nucleotides align to TRBD2. The trim removed 0 bases at V and 7 bases at J, leaving 12 bases unmatched. The CDR3 extends over 17 amino acids. Per the germline V gene, CDR1 is SGHRS and CDR2 is YFSETQ. The CDR3 DNA follows: TGCGCCAGCAGCTTGGTAGGGCCAGCGGGGGCGCCTAATGAGCAGTTCTTC. This sequence encodes CASSLVGPAGAPNEQFF. Full variable domain (rest looked up from reference TRBV5-1 and TRBJ2-1): KAGVTQTPRYLIKTRGQQVTLSCSPISGHRSVSWYQQTPGQGLQFLFEYFSETQRNKGNFPGRFSGRQFSNSRSEMNVSTLELGDSALYLCASSLVGPAGAPNEQFFGPGTRLTVL.